The T cell receptor beta chain described here comes from a study of blood T cell repertoires in COVID-19. For the study at large: There were acute and convalescent COVID-19 samples, and they came from the United States, Italy and Spain. T cells, B-cell-depleted T cells, or PBMCs supplied cDNA or gDNA.

The CDR3 contains 15 residues. Germline V gene data show CDR1 as MGHDK and CDR2 as SYGVNS. V lost 2 bases to trimming and J lost 10 bases, with 17 bases between them. Here immunoSEQ multiplex PCR was the method, and the copy in TCRdb shows in-frame clones only, minus some. Of some 69,000 clones listed, around 90% are singletons. This receptor was taken from a man aged 60 to 75 with acute or convalescent COVID-19. The sample consisted of peripheral blood. The chain employs TRBV25-1 and TRBJ1-4, with D unresolved. The DNA of the CDR3 is TGTGCCAGCAGTGAAGGCCCCCTCTGGGGAGGAAAACTGTTTTTT. Translating it yields CASSEGPLWGGKLFF.